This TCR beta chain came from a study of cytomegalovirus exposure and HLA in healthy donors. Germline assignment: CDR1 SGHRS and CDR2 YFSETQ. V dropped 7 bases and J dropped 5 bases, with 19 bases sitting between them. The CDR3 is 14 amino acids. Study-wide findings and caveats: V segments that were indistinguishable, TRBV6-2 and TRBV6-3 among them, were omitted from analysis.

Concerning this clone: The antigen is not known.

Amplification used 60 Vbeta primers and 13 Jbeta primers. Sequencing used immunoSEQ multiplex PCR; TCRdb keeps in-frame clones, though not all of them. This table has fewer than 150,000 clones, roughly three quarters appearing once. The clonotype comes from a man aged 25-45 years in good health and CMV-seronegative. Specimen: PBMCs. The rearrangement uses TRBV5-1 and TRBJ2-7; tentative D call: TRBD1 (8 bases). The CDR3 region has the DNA TGCGCCAGCGGAAGACTACAGGGGGGGGACGAGCAGTACTTC. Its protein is CASGRLQGGDEQYF.